A single sample is the source of the 16 T cell receptor beta chains below, sequenced in a study of T cell repertoires in cytomegalovirus infection. Via MiXCR, TCRdb re-called the reads, giving one row per CDR3 protein. The table lists fewer than 650,000 distinct CDR3 sequences, over 35% of them singletons, with around 48% in the top ten. These TCRs are of unknown antigen specificity. The sample here was cultured PBMCs, taken from culture after CMV antigen stimulation. Every receptor here comes from a human donor in good health (CMV status not recorded). Some clones in this sample may be carry-over from other donors' samples.

This clonotype has a handful of counts. The J gene is TRBJ2-2, the V gene TRBV7-2, with D perhaps being TRBD1 or TRBD2 (5 bases each). The CDR3 runs to 14 residues. V lost 5 bases and J 2 bases, leaving 9 bases between the germline ends. CDR1 SGHTA and CDR2 FQGNSA come from the germline V gene. DNA of the CDR3: TGTGCCAGCAGCCCGGGGCACAACACCGGGGAGCTGTTTTTT. It yields the protein CASSPGHNTGELFF.

The V and J genes are TRBV2 and TRBJ2-1, with D perhaps TRBD1 (6 bases). The CDR3 loop spans 13 amino acids. Germline V lookup: CDR1 SNHLY, CDR2 FYNNEI. V dropped 10 bases and J dropped 12 bases, with 22 bases sitting between them. CDR3 sequence reads: CATGAQTSERQFF. DNA for the CDR3: TGTGCCACAGGGGCCCAAACTTCAGAGCGGCAGTTCTTC.

This clonotype was picked up one time. The V call is TRBV19, the J call TRBJ1-1; 9 nucleotides agree with TRBD1. The CDR3 spans 14 residues. The V gene end was trimmed by 8 bases and the J gene end by 1 base; junction bases not matched to a gene: 5. Per germline, CDR1 LNHDA and CDR2 SQIVND (reference sequence). CDR3 in amino acids: CASRKGQGNTEAFF. In nucleotides, the CDR3 is TGTGCCAGTCGGAAGGGACAGGGGAACACTGAAGCTTTCTTT.

This clonotype was observed a few times. The rearrangement links TRBV6-6 to TRBJ1-5; a weak D match, TRBD1 (5 bases). Germline V gives CDR1 MNHNY, CDR2 SVGAGI (reference sequence). V shed 4 bases and J shed 1 base, with 17 bases lying between them. CDR3 length: 17 residues. This CDR3 is CASSLVRTRGSNQPQHF. CDR3 nucleotide sequence: TGTGCCAGCAGTTTGGTTAGGACCCGGGGGAGCAATCAGCCCCAGCATTTT.

V gene TRBV5-8 combines with J gene TRBJ2-1; 8 bases match TRBD1. The junction had 9 bases not matched to a gene; V was cut back by 6 bases and J by 4 bases. The CDR3 contains 15 residues. Germline V CDR1 and CDR2: SGHTS, YDEGEE. CDR3 sequence (DNA): TGTGCCAGCACCTCTTTTGGGACAGGTTACAATGAGCAGTTCTTC. The encoded protein is CASTSFGTGYNEQFF.

About this clonotype: A single base separates this from a much larger clone, so it may be a read error. The chain combines TRBV7-2 with TRBJ1-2; D not resolved. Trimming removed 5 bases from V and 0 bases from J, with 16 bases in between. Germline V CDR1 and CDR2: SGHTA, FQGNSA. The CDR3 is 16 residues long. CDR3: CASSPRSSPANYGYTF. The CDR3 nucleotides read TGTGCCAGCAGCCCGCGGTCTAGCCCGGCTAACTATGGCTACACCTTC.

The V call is TRBV12-3 or TRBV12-4, the J call TRBJ1-3, with TRBD1 matching 10 bases. The CDR3 spans 16 residues. With 5 bases clipped from V and 4 bases from J, the junction kept 8 bases outside the gene matches. CDR3 protein: CASSPWDRGRGNTIYF. CDR3 DNA sequence: TGTGCCAGCAGTCCTTGGGACAGGGGCAGGGGAAACACCATATATTTT.

The J gene is TRBJ1-2, the V gene TRBV7-9; 7 bases are a match to TRBD1. The CDR3 length is 14 residues. V lost 5 bases and J lost 4; bases outside the gene matches: 7. Germline CDR1 reads SEHNR; CDR2 reads FQNEAQ (reference sequence). The CDR3 coding sequence is TGTGCCAGCAGCCCCCAGACAGGGATCTATGGCTACACCTTC. Protein sequence: CASSPQTGIYGYTF.

This clonotype was found a few times. The V gene is TRBV7-8, the J gene TRBJ1-4; D gene unclear. Germline V gene data show CDR1 as SGHVS and CDR2 as FQNEAQ. CDR3 length equals 15 residues. Trimming cost V 5 bases and J 4 bases, with 14 bases left between them. The CDR3 reads CASSTRSGFNEKLFF. The CDR3 DNA reads as TGTGCCAGCAGCACCCGTTCGGGGTTTAATGAAAAACTGTTTTTT.

The count of this clonotype is one. CDR3 in DNA: TGTGCCAGCAGTGACTTCGGAAATAGCAATCAGCCCCAGCATTTT. Translated, it gives CASSDFGNSNQPQHF. The chain links TRBV2 to TRBJ1-5; D is unresolved. The CDR3 is 15 residues long. The germline CDR1 and CDR2 sequences are SNHLY and FYNNEI. Trimming cost V 3 bases and J 0 bases, with 9 bases left between them.

The V call is TRBV6-6, the J call TRBJ1-2, with D possibly TRBD1 on 5 matching bases. The ends were cut back, 6 bases at V and 2 bases at J, with 19 bases in the middle. Germline V gene data show CDR1 as MNHNY and CDR2 as SVGAGI (reference sequence). The CDR3 covers 16 residues. The CDR3 DNA is TGTGCCAGCAGGTCCACCACCGGGACGGGGAACTATGGCTACACCTTC. Translated: CASRSTTGTGNYGYTF.

This clonotype was recorded a few times. V is TRBV27 and J is TRBJ2-1; no firm D call. Germline CDR1 is MNHEY and CDR2 is SMNVEV (reference sequence). The V and J ends lost 4 bases and 5 bases respectively, with 18 bases between them. This CDR3 contains 16 residues. The CDR3 loop reads CASSSPTDQPNNEQFF. CDR3 bases: TGTGCCAGCAGTTCCCCAACCGACCAGCCCAACAATGAGCAGTTCTTC.

The chain carries TRBV23-1 and TRBJ2-1; D unclear. TRBV23-1 falls under the ORF class, with uncertain function. V was cut by 0 bases and J by 3 bases, with 9 bases left in between. The CDR3 consists of 15 residues. The CDR3 nucleotides read TGCGCCAGCAGTCAATCGAAGAGTAACTACAATGAGCAGTTCTTC. Amino acids: CASSQSKSNYNEQFF.

About this clonotype: With a much larger clone just one base away, this may be a read error. The CDR3 reads CASGLPGGSYEQYF. CDR3 in DNA: TGTGCCAGCGGCTTACCGGGGGGTTCCTACGAGCAGTACTTC. The rearrangement joins TRBV7-8 to TRBJ2-7; 7 nucleotides agree with TRBD2. The CDR3 runs 14 residues. Germline V gives CDR1 SGHVS, CDR2 FQNEAQ.

This sequence joins TRBV19 and TRBJ2-5; tentatively, D is TRBD2 (5 bases). This CDR3 region has 14 residues. From germline, CDR1 is LNHDA and CDR2 SQIVND (reference sequence). V was pared by 7 bases and J by 3 bases, with 15 bases between. The CDR3: CASNPSRAKETQYF. The DNA of the CDR3 is TGTGCCAGTAACCCTTCGAGGGCAAAAGAGACCCAGTACTTC.

The J gene is TRBJ2-7, the V gene TRBV20-1; the D gene is possibly TRBD1 (6 bases). V shed 6 bases and J shed 0 bases, with 15 bases lying between them. Germline V gives CDR1 DFQATT, CDR2 SNEGSKA (reference sequence). The CDR3 has 14 amino acids. In DNA form, the CDR3 reads TGCAGTGCAACTGGGGGCGGAAGCTCCTACGAGCAGTACTTC. Its protein is CSATGGGSSYEQYF.